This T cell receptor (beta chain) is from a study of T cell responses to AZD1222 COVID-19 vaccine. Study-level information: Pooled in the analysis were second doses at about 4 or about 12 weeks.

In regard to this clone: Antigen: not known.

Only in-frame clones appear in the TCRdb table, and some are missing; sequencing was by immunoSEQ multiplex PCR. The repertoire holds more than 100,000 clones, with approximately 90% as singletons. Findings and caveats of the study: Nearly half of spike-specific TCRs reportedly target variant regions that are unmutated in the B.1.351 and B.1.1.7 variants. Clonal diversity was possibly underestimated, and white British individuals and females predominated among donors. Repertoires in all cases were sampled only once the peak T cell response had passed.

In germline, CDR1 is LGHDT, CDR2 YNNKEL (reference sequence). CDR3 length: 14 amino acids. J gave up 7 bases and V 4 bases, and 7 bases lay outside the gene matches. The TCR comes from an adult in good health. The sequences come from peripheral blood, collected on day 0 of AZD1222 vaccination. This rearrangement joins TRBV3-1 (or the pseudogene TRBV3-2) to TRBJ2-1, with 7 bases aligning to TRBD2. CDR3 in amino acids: CASSLGLTRNEQFF. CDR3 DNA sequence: TGTGCCAGCAGCCTGGGACTAACTAGGAATGAGCAGTTCTTC.